The 13 T cell receptor beta chains given below trace back to one sample, sequenced in a study of STAT5B mutations in CD4+ large granular lymphocyte leukemia. The method was immunoSEQ multiplex PCR; TCRdb's version includes in-frame clones alone and lacks a portion of them. The sample shows almost 30,000 clones, approximately 79% of them seen only once. Material: CD4+ T cells from blood buffy coats. The receptors here all came from a human donor in good health.

The chain is built from TRBV4-1 and TRBJ1-1; D gene ambiguous. Trimming took off 1 base at V and 0 bases at J, with 21 bases between the two ends. There are 19 residues in the CDR3. Looked up from germline, CDR1 is MGHRA and CDR2 is YSYEKL. CDR3 sequence (DNA): TGCGCCAGCAGCCAAGGGTCGCATCCGGGCAACGTAATGAACACTGAAGCTTTCTTT. Encoded protein: CASSQGSHPGNVMNTEAFF.

This clone has more than one count but fewer than ten. V usage is TRBV5-6 and J usage is TRBJ2-2; TRBD1 aligns across 9 bases. The CDR3 runs to 16 residues. Germline CDR1 is SGHDT and CDR2 is YYEEEE. With V trimmed by 4 bases and J by 0 bases, 4 bases remained unmatched. The CDR3 sequence: CASSRTGDPNTGELFF. The CDR3, as DNA: TGTGCCAGCAGCAGGACAGGGGACCCGAACACCGGGGAGCTGTTTTTT.

The chain couples TRBV7-2 to TRBJ1-5; 7 positions agree with TRBD1. Germline CDR1 and CDR2: SGHTA and FQGNSA. The CDR3 is 15 amino acids. V trimming: 5 bases; J trimming: 2 bases; junction bases outside the gene matches: 6. CDR3 sequence reads: CASSAGGLGNQPQHF. CDR3 nucleotides: TGTGCCAGCAGCGCAGGGGGTTTGGGCAATCAGCCCCAGCATTTT.

The chain combines TRBV5-1 with TRBJ1-2; D unclear. The CDR3 loop spans 15 amino acids. Germline V gene lookup returns CDR1 SGHRS and CDR2 YFSETQ. Deletions cut 4 bases from V and 0 bases from J, with 13 bases between. For the CDR3, the DNA is TGCGCCAGCAGCCCAGAGACACCTACTAACTATGGCTACACCTTC. It specifies CASSPETPTNYGYTF.

The J gene is TRBJ1-4, the V gene TRBV27, with a weak D call TRBD1 (5 bases). Germline V gives CDR1 MNHEY, CDR2 SMNVEV (reference sequence). This CDR3 is built from 18 residues. Between the trimmed V and J ends, which lost 1 base and 8 bases, there was a span of 23 bases. The CDR3, as DNA: TGTGCCAGCAGTTTATTTGCGCCTCGGGGACCTCGTTGGGAAAAACTGTTTTTT. Translation: CASSLFAPRGPRWEKLFF.

This clone appeared a few times. The chain recombines TRBV7-8 with TRBJ1-1, with D perhaps matching TRBD1 (6 bases). There are 14 residues in the CDR3. Germline V gene data show CDR1 as SGHVS and CDR2 as FQNEAQ. Trimming removed 5 bases from V and 0 bases from J, with 10 bases in between. The CDR3 protein is CASSLGQLNTEAFF. The CDR3 DNA follows: TGTGCCAGCAGCCTAGGACAGTTGAACACTGAAGCTTTCTTT.

The V and J genes are TRBV20-1 and TRBJ2-4, with D possibly being TRBD2 (6 bases). The CDR3 consists of 11 residues. From germline, CDR1 is DFQATT and CDR2 SNEGSKA (reference sequence). Trimming left V 3 bases short and J 7 bases short, with 7 bases between. The CDR3 spells CSASRGNIQYF. CDR3 DNA: TGCAGTGCTAGCCGGGGGAACATTCAGTACTTC.

The chain has TRBV12-2 and TRBJ1-1; the table gives TRBD1 as D, unverified against the DNA. TRBV12-2 counts as a pseudogene. This CDR3 comprises 15 residues. The CDR3 loop reads CASRLATGVNTEAFF. CDR3 DNA: TGTGCAAGTCGCTTAGCGACAGGGGTGAACACTGAAGCTTTCTTT.

This clone has a handful of counts. This chain links TRBV29-1 with TRBJ1-5; D is undetermined. The CDR3 has 13 amino acids. The ends were cut back, 4 bases at V and 7 bases at J, with 14 bases in the middle. Germline assignment: CDR1 SQVTM and CDR2 ANQGSEA. CDR3 coding DNA: TGCAGCGTTGGTGAAGGTAATTCCCAGCCCCAGCATTTT. The encoded protein is CSVGEGNSQPQHF.

This sequence joins TRBV5-1 and TRBJ2-3; D perhaps matches TRBD2 (5 bases). There are 14 residues in the CDR3. Germline V lookup: CDR1 SGHRS, CDR2 YFSETQ. Trimming removed 2 bases at V and 2 bases at J, with 9 bases between. CDR3 bases: TGCGCCAGCAGCTTCAGGAGGTACACAGATACGCAGTATTTT. Amino acid sequence: CASSFRRYTDTQYF.

This clone was found once. This chain uses TRBV19 with TRBJ2-3, with TRBD1 identical over 10 bases. Germline V gene sequence: CDR1 LNHDA, CDR2 SQIVND (reference sequence). This CDR3 contains 14 residues. V lost 5 bases and J lost 2; bases outside the gene matches: 1. The CDR3 DNA sequence: TGTGCCAGTAGTGACAGGGGGCTCACAGATACGCAGTATTTT. It yields the protein CASSDRGLTDTQYF. Filled out from reference TRBV19 and TRBJ2-3, the complete variable domain reads DGGITQSPKYLFRKEGQNVTLSCEQNLNHDAMYWYRQDPGQGLRLIYYSQIVNDFQKGDIAEGYSVSREKKESFPLTVTSAQKNPTAFYLCASSDRGLTDTQYFGPGTRLTVL.

The rearrangement joins TRBV19 to TRBJ2-7, with D unresolved. V lost 6 bases to trimming and J lost 0 bases, with 15 bases between them. CDR3 length: 15 amino acids. CDR1 is LNHDA and CDR2 is SQIVND in the germline V gene (reference sequence). DNA for the CDR3: TGTGCCAGTAGGATCTCCTCCCGCAACTCCTACGAGCAGTACTTC. Residues: CASRISSRNSYEQYF. The whole variable domain, remainder taken from reference TRBV19 and TRBJ2-7, is DGGITQSPKYLFRKEGQNVTLSCEQNLNHDAMYWYRQDPGQGLRLIYYSQIVNDFQKGDIAEGYSVSREKKESFPLTVTSAQKNPTAFYLCASRISSRNSYEQYFGPGTRLTVT.

V usage is TRBV4-3 and J usage is TRBJ2-7, with D uncertain. V lost 0 bases, J lost 2 bases, and 14 bases lay in between. Germline assignment: CDR1 LGHNA and CDR2 YSLEER. CDR3 size: 16 residues. The CDR3 reads CASSQEGAAPPYEQYF. CDR3 nucleotide sequence: TGCGCCAGCAGCCAAGAGGGTGCAGCCCCACCCTACGAGCAGTACTTC.